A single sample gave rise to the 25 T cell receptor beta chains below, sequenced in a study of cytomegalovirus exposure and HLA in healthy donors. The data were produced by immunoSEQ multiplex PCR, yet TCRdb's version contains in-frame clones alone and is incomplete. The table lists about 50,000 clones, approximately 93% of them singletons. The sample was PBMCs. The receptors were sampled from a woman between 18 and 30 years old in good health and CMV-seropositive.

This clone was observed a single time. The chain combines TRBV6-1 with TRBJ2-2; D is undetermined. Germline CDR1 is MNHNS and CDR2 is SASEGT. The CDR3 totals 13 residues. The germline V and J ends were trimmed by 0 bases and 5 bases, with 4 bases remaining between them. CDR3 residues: CASSEAETGELFF. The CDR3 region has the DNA TGTGCCAGCAGTGAAGCGGAGACCGGGGAGCTGTTTTTT.

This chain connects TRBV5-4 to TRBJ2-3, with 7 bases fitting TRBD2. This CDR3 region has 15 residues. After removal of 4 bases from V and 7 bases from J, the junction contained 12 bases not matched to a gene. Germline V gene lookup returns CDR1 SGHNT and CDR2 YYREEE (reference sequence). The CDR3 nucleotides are TGTGCCAGCAGCGGGGGGAGCGGGGATGGGAATACGCAGTATTTT. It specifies CASSGGSGDGNTQYF.

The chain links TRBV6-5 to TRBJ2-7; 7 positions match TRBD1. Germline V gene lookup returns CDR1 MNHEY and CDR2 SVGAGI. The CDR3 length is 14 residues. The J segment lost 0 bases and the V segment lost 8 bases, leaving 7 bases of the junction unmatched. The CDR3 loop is CASQQGQYSYEQYF. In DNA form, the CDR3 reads TGTGCCAGCCAGCAGGGACAGTACTCCTACGAGCAGTACTTC.

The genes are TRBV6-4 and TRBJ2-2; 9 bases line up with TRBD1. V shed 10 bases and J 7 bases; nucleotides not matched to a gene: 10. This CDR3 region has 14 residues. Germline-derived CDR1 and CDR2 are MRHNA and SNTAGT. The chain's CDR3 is CATKIDRGVGELFF. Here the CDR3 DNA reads TGTGCCACGAAGATCGACAGGGGGGTCGGGGAGCTGTTTTTT.

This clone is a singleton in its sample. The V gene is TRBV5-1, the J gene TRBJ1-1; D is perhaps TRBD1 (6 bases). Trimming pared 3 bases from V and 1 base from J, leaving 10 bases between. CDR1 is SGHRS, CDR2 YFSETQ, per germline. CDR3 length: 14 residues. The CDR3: CASSSRTANTEAFF. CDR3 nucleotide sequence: TGCGCCAGCAGCTCAAGGACAGCGAACACTGAAGCTTTCTTT.

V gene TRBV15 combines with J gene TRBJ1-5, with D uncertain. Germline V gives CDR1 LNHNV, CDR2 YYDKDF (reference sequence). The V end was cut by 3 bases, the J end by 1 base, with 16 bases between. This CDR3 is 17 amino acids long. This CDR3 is CATSSPGGLLSNQPQHF. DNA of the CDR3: TGTGCCACCAGCAGTCCCGGCGGGCTGCTAAGCAATCAGCCCCAGCATTTT.

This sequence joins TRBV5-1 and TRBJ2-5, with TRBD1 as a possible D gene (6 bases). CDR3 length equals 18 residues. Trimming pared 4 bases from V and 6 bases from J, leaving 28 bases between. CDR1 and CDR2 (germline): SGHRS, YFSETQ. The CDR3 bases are TGCGCCAGCAGCCCTCAAGGGGGTAGCCAACGGAGGAGACAGACCCAGTACTTC. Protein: CASSPQGGSQRRRQTQYF.

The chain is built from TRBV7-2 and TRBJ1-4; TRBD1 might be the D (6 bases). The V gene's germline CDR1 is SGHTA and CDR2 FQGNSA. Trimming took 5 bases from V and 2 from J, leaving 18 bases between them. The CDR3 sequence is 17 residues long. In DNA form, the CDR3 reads TGTGCCAGCAGCCTCCCGGCCGGGACACGGACTAATGAAAAACTGTTTTTT. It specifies CASSLPAGTRTNEKLFF.

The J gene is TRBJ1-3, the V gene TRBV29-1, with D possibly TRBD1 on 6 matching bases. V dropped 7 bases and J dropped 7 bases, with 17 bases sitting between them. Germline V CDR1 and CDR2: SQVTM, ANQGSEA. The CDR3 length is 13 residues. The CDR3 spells CSAQGTHGNTIYF. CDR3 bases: TGCAGCGCTCAGGGGACACACGGGAACACCATATATTTT.

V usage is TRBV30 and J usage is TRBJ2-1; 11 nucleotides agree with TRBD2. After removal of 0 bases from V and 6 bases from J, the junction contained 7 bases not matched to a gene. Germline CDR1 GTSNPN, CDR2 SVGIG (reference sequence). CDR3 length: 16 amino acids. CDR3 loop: CAWSVGFSGGANEQFF. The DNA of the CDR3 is TGTGCCTGGAGTGTAGGTTTTAGCGGGGGGGCCAATGAGCAGTTCTTC. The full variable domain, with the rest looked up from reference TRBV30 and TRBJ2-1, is SQTIHQWPATLVQPVGSPLSLECTVEGTSNPNLYWYRQAAGRGLQLLFYSVGIGQISSEVPQNLSASRPQDRQFILSSKKLLLSDSGFYLCAWSVGFSGGANEQFFGPGTRLTVL.

The CDR3 DNA reads TGTGCCAGCAGGGGAATTAGCGGGGTTTTGTACAATGAGCAGTTCTTC. Protein product: CASRGISGVLYNEQFF. J is TRBJ2-1 and V is TRBV2; 8 bases map to TRBD2. Germline V gene sequence: CDR1 SNHLY, CDR2 FYNNEI. V was clipped by 6 bases and J by 4 bases; unmatched bases: 11. The CDR3 covers 16 residues. Full variable domain (rest looked up from reference TRBV2 and TRBJ2-1): EPEVTQTPSHQVTQMGQEVILRCVPISNHLYFYWYRQILGQKVEFLVSFYNNEISEKSEIFDDQFSVERPDGSNFTLKIRSTKLEDSAMYFCASRGISGVLYNEQFFGPGTRLTVL.

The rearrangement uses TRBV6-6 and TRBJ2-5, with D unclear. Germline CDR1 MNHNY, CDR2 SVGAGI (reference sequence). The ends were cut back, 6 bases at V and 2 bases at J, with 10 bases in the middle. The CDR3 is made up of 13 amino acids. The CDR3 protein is CASRPTAQETQYF. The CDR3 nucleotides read TGTGCCAGCAGGCCTACAGCTCAAGAGACCCAGTACTTC.

The CDR3, as DNA: TGCGCCAGCAGCCGTAACATCAACACTGAAGCTTTCTTT. Amino acid sequence: CASSRNINTEAFF. The chain joins TRBV4-1 to TRBJ1-1; no clear D. Between the trimmed V and J ends, which lost 4 bases and 2 bases, there was a span of 8 bases. The CDR3 runs 13 residues. From germline, CDR1 is MGHRA and CDR2 YSYEKL.

CDR3 region: CASSSTVRYGYTF. The CDR3 DNA reads as TGTGCCAGCAGCTCGACAGTACGCTATGGCTACACCTTC. This chain links TRBV7-8 with TRBJ1-2, with D possibly TRBD1 on 5 matching bases. CDR3 size: 13 residues. Germline lookup yields CDR1 SGHVS and CDR2 FQNEAQ. Trimming took 4 bases from V and 4 from J, leaving 10 bases between them.

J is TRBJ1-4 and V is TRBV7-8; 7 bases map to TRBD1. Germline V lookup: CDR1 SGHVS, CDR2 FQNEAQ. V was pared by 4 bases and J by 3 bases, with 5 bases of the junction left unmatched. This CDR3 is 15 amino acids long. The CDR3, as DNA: TGTGCCAGCAGCTGGGGGACAGCCTCTAATGAAAAACTGTTTTTT. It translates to CASSWGTASNEKLFF.

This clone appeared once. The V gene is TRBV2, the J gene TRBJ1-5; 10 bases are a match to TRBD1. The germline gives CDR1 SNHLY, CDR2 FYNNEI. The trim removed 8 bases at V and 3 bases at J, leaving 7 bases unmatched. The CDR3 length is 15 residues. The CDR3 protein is CASWGTGENNQPQHF. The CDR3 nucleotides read TGTGCCAGCTGGGGGACAGGGGAGAACAATCAGCCCCAGCATTTT.

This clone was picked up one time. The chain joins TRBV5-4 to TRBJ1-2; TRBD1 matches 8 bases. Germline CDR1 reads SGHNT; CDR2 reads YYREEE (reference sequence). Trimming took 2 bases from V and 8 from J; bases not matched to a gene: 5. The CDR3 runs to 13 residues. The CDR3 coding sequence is TGTGCCAGCAGCTTTGGACAGGGCGGAGGCTACACCTTC. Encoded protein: CASSFGQGGGYTF.

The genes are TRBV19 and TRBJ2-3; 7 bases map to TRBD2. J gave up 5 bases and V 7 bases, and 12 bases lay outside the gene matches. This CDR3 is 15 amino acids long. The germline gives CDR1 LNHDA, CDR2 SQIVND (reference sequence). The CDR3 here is CASTPRRGLKDTQYF. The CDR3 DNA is TGTGCCAGTACCCCCCGGCGGGGGTTGAAAGATACGCAGTATTTT.

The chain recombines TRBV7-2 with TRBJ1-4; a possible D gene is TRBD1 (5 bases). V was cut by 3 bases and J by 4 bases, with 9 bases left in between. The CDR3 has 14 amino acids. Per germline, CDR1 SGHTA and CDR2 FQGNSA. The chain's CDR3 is CASSLGGVNEKLFF. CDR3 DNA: TGTGCCAGCAGCTTGGGGGGGGTTAATGAAAAACTGTTTTTT.

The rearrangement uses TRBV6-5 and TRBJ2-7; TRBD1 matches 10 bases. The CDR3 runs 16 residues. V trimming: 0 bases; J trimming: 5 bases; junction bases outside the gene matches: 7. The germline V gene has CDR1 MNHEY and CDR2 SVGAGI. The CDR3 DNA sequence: TGTGCCAGCAGTTACTCGATTGGGACAGGGGCGGACGAGCAGTACTTC. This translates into CASSYSIGTGADEQYF.

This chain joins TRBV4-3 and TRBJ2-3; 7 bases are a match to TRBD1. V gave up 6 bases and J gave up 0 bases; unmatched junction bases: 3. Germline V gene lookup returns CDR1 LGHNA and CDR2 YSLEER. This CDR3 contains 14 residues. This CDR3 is CASSTGVSTDTQYF. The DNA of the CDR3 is TGCGCCAGCAGTACAGGGGTGAGCACAGATACGCAGTATTTT.

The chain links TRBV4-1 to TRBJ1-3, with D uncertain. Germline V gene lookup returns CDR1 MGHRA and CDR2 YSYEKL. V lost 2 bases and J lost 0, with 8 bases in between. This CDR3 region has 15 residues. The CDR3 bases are TGCGCCAGCAGCCAAACACAAAGCTCTGGAAACACCATATATTTT. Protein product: CASSQTQSSGNTIYF.

CDR3: CASSLAGFDRGGLQETQYF. The CDR3 bases are TGTGCCAGCAGCTTGGCGGGTTTTGATAGAGGCGGGCTTCAAGAGACCCAGTACTTC. This rearrangement joins TRBV5-6 to TRBJ2-5, with TRBD2 as a possible D gene (5 bases). The germline CDR1 and CDR2 sequences are SGHDT and YYEEEE. The V end was cut by 0 bases, the J end by 2 bases, with 23 bases between. This CDR3 has 19 amino acids.

The CDR3 coding sequence is TGCAGCGTTGGGAGGATGAACACTGAAGCTTTCTTT. Protein product: CSVGRMNTEAFF. The chain links TRBV29-1 to TRBJ1-1; D is uncertain. The germline V and J ends were trimmed by 4 bases and 0 bases, with 6 bases remaining between them. The germline gives CDR1 SQVTM, CDR2 ANQGSEA. CDR3 length equals 12 residues. The full variable domain, with the rest looked up from reference TRBV29-1 and TRBJ1-1, is SAVISQKPSRDICQRGTSLTIQCQVDSQVTMMFWYRQQPGQSLTLIATANQGSEATYESGFVIDKFPISRPNLTFSTLTVSNMSPEDSSIYLCSVGRMNTEAFFGQGTRLTVV.

DNA of the CDR3: TGCAGTGCTGGAGGACAGGGGGCGCTAACCTTC. Encoded protein: CSAGGQGALTF. This chain links TRBV20-1 with TRBJ1-2; 11 bases match TRBD1. The germline V gene encodes CDR1 DFQATT and CDR2 SNEGSKA (reference sequence). J lost 14 bases, V lost 5 bases, and 7 bases had no gene match. The CDR3 sequence is 11 residues long.